There are many counts of the clone carrying this T cell receptor (beta chain). The antigen is undetermined. This entry belongs to a study of blood T cells in healthy people across ages. The ends lost 1 base at V and 3 bases at J; junction bases unmatched: 2. The CDR3 runs to 15 residues. Germline-derived CDR1 and CDR2 are LGHDT and YNNKEL (reference sequence). Findings and caveats of the study: There were more naive CD4+ cells and higher diversity in long-lived donors than in aged donors.

Next came a second PCR, run for about 6 to 11 cycles, which used a sample-barcoded 5' primer along with a J-beta primer mix. Unique molecular identifiers of 12 random nucleotides labeled each cDNA. TCRdb re-called the 5' RACE reads with MiXCR, one entry per CDR3 protein. This repertoire shows 630,000 or so distinct CDR3 sequences, roughly 31% found once; its top ten account for about a sixth. The receptor's source is a woman of 80 years or more in good health. The sample taken for sequencing was blood. The genes are TRBV3-1 and TRBJ2-7; 11 bases fit TRBD1. CDR3 sequence reads: CASSQGGTGGYEQYF. CDR3 nucleotide sequence: TGTGCCAGCAGCCAAGGGGGGACAGGGGGCTACGAGCAGTACTTC.